One and the same sample provided the 9 T cell receptor beta chains below, sequenced in a study of brain metastases from non-small cell lung cancer. Sequencing used immunoSEQ multiplex PCR; TCRdb keeps in-frame clones, though not all of them. The table shows more than 14,000 clones, with approximately 83% occurring only once. The sequencing input was primary lung tumor tissue. The receptors here all came from a donor over 35 with non-small cell lung cancer.

Only one count was recorded for this clone. This rearrangement joins TRBV15 to TRBJ1-5; no definite D call. Trimming took off 5 bases at V and 0 bases at J, with 11 bases between the two ends. This CDR3 region has 15 residues. CDR1 and CDR2 (germline): LNHNV, YYDKDF (reference sequence). The CDR3 loop reads CATSFLGLSNQPQHF. The CDR3, as DNA: TGTGCCACCAGCTTTTTGGGTCTTAGCAATCAGCCCCAGCATTTT.

This clone was counted only a few times. V and J are TRBV29-1 and TRBJ2-1, with TRBD1 as a possible D gene (6 bases). The CDR3 is 15 residues long. The V gene lost 2 bases and the J gene lost 9 bases, with 20 bases spanning the gap. CDR1 and CDR2 from the germline V gene are SQVTM and ANQGSEA. CDR3 DNA: TGCAGCGTTGAACTAAGATCGCAGGGGCAAGGTGAGCAGTTCTTC. Translation gives CSVELRSQGQGEQFF.

The rearrangement links TRBV18 to TRBJ1-3; perhaps TRBD1 as D (6 bases). The CDR3 is made up of 15 amino acids. Germline values: CDR1 KGHSH, CDR2 LQKENI. Trimming shortened V by 5 bases and J by 3 bases, and 14 bases separated the two germline ends. In DNA form, the CDR3 reads TGTGCCAGCTCAAGGAATGGGGGCAATGGAAACACCATATATTTT. As protein: CASSRNGGNGNTIYF.

V and J are TRBV2 and TRBJ1-2; a possible D gene is TRBD1 (5 bases). CDR3 length: 14 residues. Germline V CDR1 and CDR2: SNHLY, FYNNEI. The V and J ends lost 4 bases and 2 bases respectively, with 11 bases between them. The CDR3 region is CASSGGPRNYGYTF. The CDR3, as DNA: TGTGCCAGCAGTGGGGGCCCGAGGAACTATGGCTACACCTTC.

The CDR3 bases are TGCGCCAGCAGCTTGGTCCGCACAGGAGGGGTTGGCTACACCTTC. This translates into CASSLVRTGGVGYTF. The gene calls are TRBV5-1 and TRBJ1-2; TRBD1 might be the D (5 bases). CDR1 is SGHRS, CDR2 YFSETQ, per germline. The ends were cut back, 0 bases at V and 7 bases at J, with 16 bases in the middle. The length of the CDR3 is 15 residues.

V is TRBV6-6 and J is TRBJ2-3, with 7 bases identical to TRBD1. Germline V gene sequence: CDR1 MNHNY, CDR2 SVGAGI (reference sequence). The CDR3 has 16 residues. Trimming removed 6 bases from V and 0 bases from J; junction bases left unmatched: 9. The CDR3 DNA follows: TGTGCCAGCAGAGCATCCGGGACAGTTAGCACAGATACGCAGTATTTT. The encoded protein is CASRASGTVSTDTQYF.

This sequence joins TRBV6-5 and TRBJ2-7, with D maybe TRBD1 (5 bases). CDR1 is MNHEY, CDR2 SVGAGI, per germline. Deletions cut 3 bases from V and 2 bases from J, with 14 bases between. This CDR3 is 15 amino acids long. The CDR3, as DNA: TGTGCCAGCAGTTATCTTCAGGGATCCCCCTACGAGCAGTACTTC. Its translation is CASSYLQGSPYEQYF.

The DNA for the CDR3 is TGTGCCCGGGGCGGGGAGGGAGGAGAGACCCAGTACTTC. Protein product: CARGGEGGETQYF. The J gene is TRBJ2-5, the V gene TRBV30, with 7 positions matching TRBD2. Germline values: CDR1 GTSNPN, CDR2 SVGIG (reference sequence). V lost 8 bases and J lost 4; bases outside the gene matches: 10. The CDR3 is made up of 13 amino acids.

The chain carries TRBV30 and TRBJ2-2; 10 bases align to TRBD1. V shed 3 bases and J 5 bases; nucleotides not matched to a gene: 9. This CDR3 has 16 amino acids. Looked up from germline, CDR1 is GTSNPN and CDR2 is SVGIG (reference sequence). The CDR3 DNA reads as TGTGCCTGGAGGGCCCGAGACAGGGGGCTTACCGGGGAGCTGTTTTTT. It translates to CAWRARDRGLTGELFF.